Listed here are 26 T cell receptor beta chains from one sample, sequenced in a study of graft-versus-host responses after intestinal transplantation. The antigens for these receptors are not known. Clones were sequenced by immunoSEQ multiplex PCR, and TCRdb holds only the in-frame ones, with some missing. The data contain 85,000 to 100,000 clones, about 94% of them seen just once; the ten biggest clones take up around 0.15%. The sequences come from unstimulated CD4+ T cells sorted from spleen or lymph node cells, collected before intestinal transplant. These receptor sequences come from a human donor who received an intestinal transplant.

This chain uses TRBV7-9 with TRBJ2-5, with a weak D call TRBD2 (5 bases). The CDR3 is made up of 14 amino acids. Germline CDR1 is SEHNR and CDR2 is FQNEAQ (reference sequence). The ends were cut back, 5 bases at V and 5 bases at J, with 15 bases in the middle. CDR3 residues: CASSPNLDWETQYF. CDR3 DNA sequence: TGTGCCAGCAGCCCTAATCTGGACTGGGAGACCCAGTACTTC.

The rearrangement joins TRBV11-3 to TRBJ1-6; D is uncertain. The CDR3 is 13 residues long. Looked up from germline, CDR1 is SGHNT and CDR2 is YENEEA. V was clipped by 1 base and J by 9 bases, with 7 bases between them. CDR3 loop: CASSLGRGSPLHF. The CDR3 DNA follows: TGTGCCAGCAGCTTAGGGCGGGGTTCACCCCTCCACTTT.

With respect to this clone: This CDR3 is also generated by other DNA sequences in the sample. The rearrangement links TRBV27 to TRBJ2-5; 11 bases fit TRBD1. The CDR3 extends over 14 amino acids. V was pared by 7 bases and J by 4 bases, with 5 bases of the junction left unmatched. Germline V gene data show CDR1 as MNHEY and CDR2 as SMNVEV (reference sequence). DNA of the CDR3: TGTGCCAGCAAGAGGACAGGGGGCATAGAGACCCAGTACTTC. Encoded protein: CASKRTGGIETQYF.

The chain is built from TRBV29-1 and TRBJ2-7; 10 nucleotides align to TRBD2. The CDR3 contains 13 residues. The V gene's germline CDR1 is SQVTM and CDR2 ANQGSEA. V shed 7 bases and J 2 bases; nucleotides not matched to a gene: 5. The CDR3 loop is CSAVLAGAYEQYF. CDR3 coding DNA: TGCAGCGCGGTCCTAGCGGGAGCCTACGAGCAGTACTTC.

The chain is built from TRBV5-4 and TRBJ1-1, with TRBD1 matching over 8 bases. CDR3 size: 16 residues. Germline V CDR1 and CDR2: SGHNT, YYREEE (reference sequence). Trimming took 4 bases from V and 1 from J; bases not matched to a gene: 9. The CDR3 DNA is TGTGCCAGCAGCACCGGGACAGGTGGCAGGAACACTGAAGCTTTCTTT. Its translation is CASSTGTGGRNTEAFF.

J is TRBJ2-3 and V is TRBV7-2, with 12 positions matching TRBD2. The V and J ends lost 5 bases and 1 base, in that order; junction bases with no gene match: 10. CDR3 length: 18 amino acids. CDR1 is SGHTA, CDR2 FQGNSA, per germline. In DNA form, the CDR3 reads TGTGCCAGCAGCCGAGGGGCTAGCGGGGGGGCGGGCACAGATACGCAGTATTTT. The encoded protein is CASSRGASGGAGTDTQYF.

The chain uses TRBV9 and TRBJ1-2; TRBD1 aligns across 7 bases. This CDR3 has 13 residues. V dropped 4 bases and J dropped 8; count of bases not matched to a gene: 8. The germline gives CDR1 SGDLS, CDR2 YYNGEE. The CDR3 DNA reads as TGTGCCAGCAGCCTGAGACAGGGAAGGGGCTACACCTTC. Translated: CASSLRQGRGYTF.

This clone has a single count. The rearrangement links TRBV5-1 to TRBJ2-1; 11 bases are shared with TRBD2. This CDR3 is built from 16 residues. V was pared by 4 bases and J by 4 bases, with 7 bases of the junction left unmatched. The germline V gene encodes CDR1 SGHRS and CDR2 YFSETQ. This CDR3 reads CASSAQTSGEYNEQFF. The DNA for the CDR3 is TGCGCCAGCAGCGCACAGACTAGCGGGGAATACAATGAGCAGTTCTTC. Based on the CDR3 plus reference TRBV5-1 and TRBJ2-1, the full variable domain is KAGVTQTPRYLIKTRGQQVTLSCSPISGHRSVSWYQQTPGQGLQFLFEYFSETQRNKGNFPGRFSGRQFSNSRSEMNVSTLELGDSALYLCASSAQTSGEYNEQFFGPGTRLTVL.

The gene calls are TRBV28 and TRBJ1-6, with a weak D call TRBD1 (5 bases). The germline gives CDR1 MDHEN, CDR2 SYDVKM. The CDR3 is 17 residues long. V was shortened by 5 bases and J by 5 bases, with 19 bases between the two germline ends. In DNA form, the CDR3 reads TGTGCCAGCAGTACCCCTGCCAGGGTTGCGAATAATTCACCCCTCCACTTT. Translating gives CASSTPARVANNSPLHF.

The chain links TRBV30 to TRBJ2-2; TRBD1 is a possible D gene (7 bases). Germline lookup yields CDR1 GTSNPN and CDR2 SVGIG (reference sequence). The CDR3 has 15 amino acids. V was trimmed by 5 bases and J by 10 bases, leaving 23 bases between them. CDR3 residues: CAWYPGGTRRTELFF. CDR3 DNA sequence: TGTGCCTGGTACCCAGGGGGGACCCGTCGTACGGAGCTGTTTTTT.

This chain connects TRBV2 to TRBJ2-3; D possibly corresponds to TRBD1 (5 bases). The V gene's germline CDR1 is SNHLY and CDR2 FYNNEI. CDR3 length: 15 amino acids. The V and J ends lost 6 bases and 1 base respectively, with 14 bases between them. CDR3 loop: CASSAALGGTDTQYF. In DNA, the CDR3 is TGTGCCAGCAGCGCCGCGCTAGGGGGCACAGATACGCAGTATTTT.

The rearrangement links TRBV5-5 to TRBJ1-5; D gene ambiguous. The germline V gene has CDR1 SGHKS and CDR2 YYEKEE (reference sequence). V gave up 4 bases and J gave up 7 bases, with 9 bases separating them. There are 12 residues in the CDR3. In DNA, the CDR3 is TGTGCCAGCAGCCTAGCAAGCCAGCCCCAGCATTTT. Translated: CASSLASQPQHF.

This clone was counted a single time. This chain links TRBV7-3 with TRBJ2-2, with a weak D call TRBD1 (6 bases). CDR1 is SGHTA, CDR2 FQGTGA, per germline. Between the trimmed V and J ends, which lost 5 bases and 3 bases, there was a span of 13 bases. The CDR3 covers 15 residues. CDR3 nucleotide sequence: TGTGCCAGCAGCCCTGACAGGACGCACACCGGGGAGCTGTTTTTT. This encodes CASSPDRTHTGELFF. Full variable domain (outside the CDR3, taken from reference TRBV7-3 and TRBJ2-2): GAGVSQTPSNKVTEKGKYVELRCDPISGHTALYWYRQSLGQGPEFLIYFQGTGAADDSGLPNDRFFAVRPEGSVSTLKIQRTERGDSAVYLCASSPDRTHTGELFFGEGSRLTVL.

The V call is TRBV19, the J call TRBJ1-2; D is possibly TRBD1 (6 bases). Germline V gene data show CDR1 as LNHDA and CDR2 as SQIVND (reference sequence). Trimming took off 4 bases at V and 5 bases at J, with 11 bases between the two ends. The CDR3 is 13 amino acids. The CDR3 DNA reads TGTGCCAGTAGTACCAGGACAGTATATGGCTACACCTTC. Translated: CASSTRTVYGYTF.

The chain joins TRBV30 to TRBJ1-1; D not resolved. Per germline, CDR1 GTSNPN and CDR2 SVGIG (reference sequence). With 4 bases removed from V and 3 bases from J, the gap between germline ends came to 12 bases. The CDR3 runs to 13 residues. CDR3 nucleotides: TGTGCCTGGACCCGGCAGGCCCACACTGAAGCTTTCTTT. This sequence encodes CAWTRQAHTEAFF.

The chain has TRBV6-4 and TRBJ2-7; possibly TRBD2 for D (5 bases). CDR3 size: 18 residues. Germline V gene sequence: CDR1 MRHNA, CDR2 SNTAGT. Trimming stripped 4 bases from V and 4 bases from J, with 26 bases between. CDR3 region: CASSVLTTRAYGLYEQYF. CDR3 coding DNA: TGTGCCAGCAGTGTCCTTACTACTAGGGCATATGGCTTATACGAGCAGTACTTC.

The chain links TRBV6-1 to TRBJ1-5, with D possibly TRBD1 on 5 matching bases. Per germline, CDR1 MNHNS and CDR2 SASEGT. This CDR3 region has 14 residues. The V gene lost 2 bases and the J gene lost 7 bases, with 12 bases spanning the gap. CDR3 sequence reads: CASSELGVHQPQHF. CDR3 nucleotide sequence: TGTGCCAGCAGTGAATTAGGGGTGCACCAGCCCCAGCATTTT.

The gene calls are TRBV6-5 and TRBJ2-3; D is perhaps TRBD2 (5 bases). V gave up 0 bases and J gave up 1 base, with 11 bases separating them. Germline V gene data show CDR1 as MNHEY and CDR2 as SVGAGI. The CDR3 spans 16 residues. The CDR3 loop is CASSYSAGSGTDTQYF. CDR3 sequence (DNA): TGTGCCAGCAGTTACTCGGCGGGTTCGGGCACAGATACGCAGTATTTT.

The chain combines TRBV4-3 with TRBJ2-1; the match to TRBD1 covers 7 bases. Germline V gives CDR1 LGHNA, CDR2 YSLEER. The CDR3 consists of 15 residues. V was pared by 4 bases and J by 2 bases, with 5 bases of the junction left unmatched. The CDR3 nucleotides read TGCGCCAGCAGCCGTTTCCAGGGGGCCTACAATGAGCAGTTCTTC. Its protein is CASSRFQGAYNEQFF.

The rearrangement links TRBV7-2 to TRBJ2-3, with 8 bases matching TRBD2. Trimming took 5 bases from V and 3 from J; bases not matched to a gene: 7. The CDR3 consists of 15 residues. Germline-derived CDR1 and CDR2 are SGHTA and FQGNSA. CDR3 DNA sequence: TGTGCCAGCAGCGTTAGCGGGGACGGGACAGATACGCAGTATTTT. Protein sequence: CASSVSGDGTDTQYF.

This clone appeared once. V gene TRBV7-9 combines with J gene TRBJ2-3, with 11 positions matching TRBD2. The CDR3 sequence is 15 residues long. CDR1 is SEHNR and CDR2 is FQNEAQ in the germline V gene (reference sequence). Germline trimming cut 3 bases from V and 6 bases from J; bases unmatched to any gene: 5. CDR3 amino acids: CASSFSGGARDTQYF. For the CDR3, the DNA is TGTGCCAGCAGCTTTAGCGGGGGGGCCAGGGATACGCAGTATTTT.

This sequence joins TRBV20-1 and TRBJ2-7; D uncertain. Trimming cost V 3 bases and J 1 base, with 4 bases left between them. Germline assignment: CDR1 DFQATT and CDR2 SNEGSKA (reference sequence). This CDR3 is built from 11 residues. The CDR3, as DNA: TGCAGTGCTAGTTATTCCTACGAGCAGTACTTC. It yields the protein CSASYSYEQYF.

The genes are TRBV9 and TRBJ2-1; 11 bases align to TRBD2. The V gene end was trimmed by 0 bases and the J gene end by 8 bases; junction bases not matched to a gene: 10. Germline CDR1 reads SGDLS; CDR2 reads YYNGEE. The CDR3 extends over 17 amino acids. This CDR3 reads CASSVGGSGGALHEQFF. The CDR3 region has the DNA TGTGCCAGCAGCGTAGGTGGTAGCGGGGGGGCGTTGCATGAGCAGTTCTTC.

The chain uses TRBV7-2 and TRBJ2-7; 7 bases fit TRBD1. The J segment lost 3 bases and the V segment lost 5 bases, leaving 4 bases of the junction unmatched. Germline lookup yields CDR1 SGHTA and CDR2 FQGNSA. This CDR3 spans 13 amino acids. The CDR3 DNA follows: TGTGCCAGCAGCCGAGGGGGCATCTACGAGCAGTACTTC. This encodes CASSRGGIYEQYF.

V is TRBV7-9 and J is TRBJ2-2; D possibly corresponds to TRBD2 (6 bases). Between the trimmed V and J ends, which lost 1 base and 6 bases, there was a span of 21 bases. CDR1 is SEHNR, CDR2 FQNEAQ, per germline (reference sequence). CDR3 length equals 18 residues. This CDR3 reads CASSLVLFGGVRPGELFF. DNA of the CDR3: TGTGCCAGCAGCTTAGTTTTATTCGGAGGGGTGAGACCCGGGGAGCTGTTTTTT.

J is TRBJ2-7 and V is TRBV30; tentatively, D is TRBD2 (5 bases). CDR1 and CDR2 from the germline V gene are GTSNPN and SVGIG (reference sequence). CDR3 length equals 11 residues. The V end lost 3 bases, the J end lost 3 bases, and 6 bases lay between the germline ends. This chain's CDR3 is CAWRGSYEQYF. Written as DNA, the CDR3 is TGTGCCTGGAGGGGGAGCTACGAGCAGTACTTC.